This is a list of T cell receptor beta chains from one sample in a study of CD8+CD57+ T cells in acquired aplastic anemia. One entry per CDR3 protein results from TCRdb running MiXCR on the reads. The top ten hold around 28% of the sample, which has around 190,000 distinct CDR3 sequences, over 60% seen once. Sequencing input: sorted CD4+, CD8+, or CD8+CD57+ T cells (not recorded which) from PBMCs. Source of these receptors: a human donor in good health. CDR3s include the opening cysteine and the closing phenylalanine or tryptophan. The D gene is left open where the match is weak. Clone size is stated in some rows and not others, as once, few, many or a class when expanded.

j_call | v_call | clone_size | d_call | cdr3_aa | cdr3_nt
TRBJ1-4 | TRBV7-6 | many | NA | CASSALEGGEKLFF | TGTGCCAGCAGCGCCCTCGAGGGAGGCGAAAAACTGTTTTTT
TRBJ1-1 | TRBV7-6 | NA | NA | CASSEGGREAFF | TGTGCCAGCAGCGAGGGAGGGCGTGAAGCTTTCTTT
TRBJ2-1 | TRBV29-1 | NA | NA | CSVAFTRGNEQFF | TGCAGCGTTGCGTTCACGCGGGGCAATGAGCAGTTCTTC
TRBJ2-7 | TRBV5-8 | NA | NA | CASSFGRPTYEQYF | TGTGCCAGCAGCTTTGGCAGGCCCACCTACGAGCAGTACTTC
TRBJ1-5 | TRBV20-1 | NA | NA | CSARDFGLSGYSNQPQHF | TGCAGTGCTAGAGATTTCGGGTTGTCAGGGTACAGCAATCAGCCCCAGCATTTT
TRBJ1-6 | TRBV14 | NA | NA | CASSQAEGHYNSPLHF | TGTGCCAGCAGCCAAGCAGAAGGGCATTATAACTCACCCCTCCACTTT
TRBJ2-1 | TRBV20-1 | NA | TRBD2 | CSARDYASGSALYNEQFF | TGCAGTGCTAGAGATTACGCTAGCGGGAGCGCGTTGTACAATGAGCAGTTCTTC
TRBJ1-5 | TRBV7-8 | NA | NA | CASSTGDQPQHF | TGTGCCAGCAGCACAGGCGATCAGCCCCAGCATTTT
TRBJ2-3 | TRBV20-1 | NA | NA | CSVLLRDSTDTQYF | TGCAGTGTTTTGTTAAGGGATAGCACAGATACGCAGTATTTT
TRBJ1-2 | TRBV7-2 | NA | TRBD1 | CASSLTPGQGYGYTF | TGTGCCAGCAGCTTAACCCCGGGACAGGGCTATGGCTACACCTTC
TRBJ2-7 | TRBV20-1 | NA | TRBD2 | CSASWPGGSVSPYEQYF | TGCAGTGCTAGTTGGCCGGGGGGTTCTGTATCGCCGTACGAGCAGTACTTC
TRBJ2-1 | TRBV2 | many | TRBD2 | CASRPTSGAGSEQFF | TGTGCCAGCAGACCCACTAGCGGGGCGGGTAGTGAGCAGTTCTTC
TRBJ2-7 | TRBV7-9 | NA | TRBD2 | CASTNVEGLGGGGEQYF | TGTGCCAGCACGAATGTCGAGGGACTAGGTGGGGGAGGCGAGCAGTACTTC
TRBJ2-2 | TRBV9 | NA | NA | CASSVARGELFF | TGTGCCAGCAGCGTGGCCCGCGGGGAGCTGTTTTTT
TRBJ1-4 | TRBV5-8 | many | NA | CASSLRGDEKLFF | TGTGCCAGCAGCTTGAGGGGGGACGAAAAACTGTTTTTT
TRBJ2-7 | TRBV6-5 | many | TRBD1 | CASSPPQGSSYEQYF | TGTGCCAGCAGTCCCCCACAGGGGAGCTCCTACGAGCAGTACTTC
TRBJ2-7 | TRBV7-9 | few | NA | CASSVVSEQYF | TGTGCCAGCAGCGTCGTCTCCGAGCAGTACTTC
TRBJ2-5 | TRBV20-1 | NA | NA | CSAREGYQETQYF | TGCAGTGCTAGAGAGGGGTACCAAGAGACCCAGTACTTC
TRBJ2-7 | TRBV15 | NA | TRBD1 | CATSRGTGYTYEQYF | TGTGCCACCAGCAGAGGGACAGGATACACCTACGAGCAGTACTTC
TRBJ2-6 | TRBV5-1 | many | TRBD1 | CASSDDRVGANVLTF | TGCGCCAGCAGCGATGACAGGGTTGGGGCCAACGTCCTGACTTTC
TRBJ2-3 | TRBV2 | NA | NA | CASRADRDWYF | TGTGCCAGCAGGGCCGACAGAGATTGGTATTTT
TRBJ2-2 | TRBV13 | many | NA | CASSSQVTGELFF | TGTGCCAGCAGCTCCCAGGTCACCGGGGAGCTGTTTTTT
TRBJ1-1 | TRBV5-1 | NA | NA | CASSRELNTEAFF | TGCGCCAGCAGTCGCGAGTTGAACACTGAAGCTTTCTTT
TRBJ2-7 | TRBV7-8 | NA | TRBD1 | CASSPRRRTGTYYEQYF | TGTGCCAGCAGCCCCCGACGTCGGACAGGAACCTACTACGAGCAGTACTTC
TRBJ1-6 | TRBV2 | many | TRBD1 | CASQGQESFYNSPLHF | TGTGCCAGCCAAGGACAGGAATCATTCTATAATTCACCCCTCCACTTT
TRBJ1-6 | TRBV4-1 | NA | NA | CASSQVNSPLHF | TGTGCCAGCAGCCAAGTTAATTCACCCCTCCACTTT
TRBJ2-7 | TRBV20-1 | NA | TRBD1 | CSARDRDREGEQYF | TGCAGTGCTAGGGACCGGGACAGGGAGGGGGAGCAGTACTTC
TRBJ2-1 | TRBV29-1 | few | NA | CSVEERGVQFF | TGCAGCGTTGAGGAGAGAGGGGTGCAGTTCTTC
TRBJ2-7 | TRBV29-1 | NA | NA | CSVEVRDSYEQYF | TGCAGCGTTGAAGTTCGGGACTCCTACGAGCAGTACTTC